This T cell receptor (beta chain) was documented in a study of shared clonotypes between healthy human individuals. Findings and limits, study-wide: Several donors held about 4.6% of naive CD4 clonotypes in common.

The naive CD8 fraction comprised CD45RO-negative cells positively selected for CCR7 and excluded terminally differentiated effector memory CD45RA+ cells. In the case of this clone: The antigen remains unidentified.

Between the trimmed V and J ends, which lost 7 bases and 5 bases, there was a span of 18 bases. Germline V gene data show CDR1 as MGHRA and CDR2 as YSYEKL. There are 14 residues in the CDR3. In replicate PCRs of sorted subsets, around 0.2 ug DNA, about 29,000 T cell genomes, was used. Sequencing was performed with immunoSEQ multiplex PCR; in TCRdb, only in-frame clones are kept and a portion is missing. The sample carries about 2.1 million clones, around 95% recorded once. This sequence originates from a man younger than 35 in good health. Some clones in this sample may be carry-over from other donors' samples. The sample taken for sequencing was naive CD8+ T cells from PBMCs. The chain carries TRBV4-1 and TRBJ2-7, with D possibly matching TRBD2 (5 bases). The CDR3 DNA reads TGCGCCAGCAAAAACGCGGGTACCGTGGACGAGCAGTACTTC. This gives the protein CASKNAGTVDEQYF.